The source of this TCR beta chain is a study of cytomegalovirus exposure and HLA in healthy donors. General observations from the study: For most TCR sequences rarity was the rule, although some public TCRs occurred in many donors. In a later analysis, a missense DCLRE1C variant was linked to TCR beta V- and J-gene trimming. Researchers reported in a later analysis that common viral pathogens appeared linked to several top clusters.

13 Jbeta primers and 60 Vbeta primers were used for the PCR. Sequencing was performed with immunoSEQ multiplex PCR; in TCRdb, only in-frame clones are kept and a portion is missing. The sample contains about 170,000 clones, 65% to 80% of which appear only once. In regard to this clone: The antigen remains unidentified.

Deletions cut 5 bases from V and 2 bases from J, with 15 bases between. Germline V gene sequence: CDR1 MNHEY, CDR2 SVGAGI. The CDR3 length is 15 residues. The TCR sequence derives from a female donor in good health and CMV-seronegative. The sample taken for sequencing was PBMCs. The chain joins TRBV6-5 to TRBJ1-1; possible D gene TRBD1, 6 bases. The CDR3 sequence is CASSRWTEINTEAFF. Written as DNA, the CDR3 is TGTGCCAGCAGTCGGTGGACAGAAATTAACACTGAAGCTTTCTTT.